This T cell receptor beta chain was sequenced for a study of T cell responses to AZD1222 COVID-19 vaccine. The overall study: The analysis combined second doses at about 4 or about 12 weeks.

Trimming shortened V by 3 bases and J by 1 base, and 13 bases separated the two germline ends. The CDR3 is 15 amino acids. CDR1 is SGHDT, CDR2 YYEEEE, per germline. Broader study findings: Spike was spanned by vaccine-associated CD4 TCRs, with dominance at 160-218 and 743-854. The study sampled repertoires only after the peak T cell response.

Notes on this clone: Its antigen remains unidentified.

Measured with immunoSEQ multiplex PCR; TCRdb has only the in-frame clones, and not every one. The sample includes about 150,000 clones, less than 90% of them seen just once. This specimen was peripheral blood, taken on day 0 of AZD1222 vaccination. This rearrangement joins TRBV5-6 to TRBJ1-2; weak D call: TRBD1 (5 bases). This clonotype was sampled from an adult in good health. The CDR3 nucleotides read TGTGCCAGCAGCTGGGGCCAAGGCGGTAACTATGGCTACACCTTC. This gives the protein CASSWGQGGNYGYTF.